This T cell receptor beta chain was identified in a study of blood T cell repertoires in COVID-19. Study background: The analysed material was cDNA or gDNA that came from T cells, B-cell-depleted T cells, or PBMCs.

The method was immunoSEQ multiplex PCR; TCRdb's version includes in-frame clones alone and lacks a portion of them. The table records 110,000 or so clones, about 90% of them present only once. This clonotype was sampled from a human donor in a cohort sampled during active COVID-19. Material for sequencing was peripheral blood.

The CDR3, as DNA: TGTGCCAGCAGTGTCACACCAGGGAAGGAGACCCAGTACTTC. This sequence encodes CASSVTPGKETQYF. The chain carries TRBV7-9 and TRBJ2-5; the D gene is possibly TRBD1 (5 bases). The CDR3 runs to 14 residues. V lost 6 bases and J lost 5, with 16 bases in between. CDR1 SEHNR and CDR2 FQNEAQ come from the germline V gene (reference sequence).